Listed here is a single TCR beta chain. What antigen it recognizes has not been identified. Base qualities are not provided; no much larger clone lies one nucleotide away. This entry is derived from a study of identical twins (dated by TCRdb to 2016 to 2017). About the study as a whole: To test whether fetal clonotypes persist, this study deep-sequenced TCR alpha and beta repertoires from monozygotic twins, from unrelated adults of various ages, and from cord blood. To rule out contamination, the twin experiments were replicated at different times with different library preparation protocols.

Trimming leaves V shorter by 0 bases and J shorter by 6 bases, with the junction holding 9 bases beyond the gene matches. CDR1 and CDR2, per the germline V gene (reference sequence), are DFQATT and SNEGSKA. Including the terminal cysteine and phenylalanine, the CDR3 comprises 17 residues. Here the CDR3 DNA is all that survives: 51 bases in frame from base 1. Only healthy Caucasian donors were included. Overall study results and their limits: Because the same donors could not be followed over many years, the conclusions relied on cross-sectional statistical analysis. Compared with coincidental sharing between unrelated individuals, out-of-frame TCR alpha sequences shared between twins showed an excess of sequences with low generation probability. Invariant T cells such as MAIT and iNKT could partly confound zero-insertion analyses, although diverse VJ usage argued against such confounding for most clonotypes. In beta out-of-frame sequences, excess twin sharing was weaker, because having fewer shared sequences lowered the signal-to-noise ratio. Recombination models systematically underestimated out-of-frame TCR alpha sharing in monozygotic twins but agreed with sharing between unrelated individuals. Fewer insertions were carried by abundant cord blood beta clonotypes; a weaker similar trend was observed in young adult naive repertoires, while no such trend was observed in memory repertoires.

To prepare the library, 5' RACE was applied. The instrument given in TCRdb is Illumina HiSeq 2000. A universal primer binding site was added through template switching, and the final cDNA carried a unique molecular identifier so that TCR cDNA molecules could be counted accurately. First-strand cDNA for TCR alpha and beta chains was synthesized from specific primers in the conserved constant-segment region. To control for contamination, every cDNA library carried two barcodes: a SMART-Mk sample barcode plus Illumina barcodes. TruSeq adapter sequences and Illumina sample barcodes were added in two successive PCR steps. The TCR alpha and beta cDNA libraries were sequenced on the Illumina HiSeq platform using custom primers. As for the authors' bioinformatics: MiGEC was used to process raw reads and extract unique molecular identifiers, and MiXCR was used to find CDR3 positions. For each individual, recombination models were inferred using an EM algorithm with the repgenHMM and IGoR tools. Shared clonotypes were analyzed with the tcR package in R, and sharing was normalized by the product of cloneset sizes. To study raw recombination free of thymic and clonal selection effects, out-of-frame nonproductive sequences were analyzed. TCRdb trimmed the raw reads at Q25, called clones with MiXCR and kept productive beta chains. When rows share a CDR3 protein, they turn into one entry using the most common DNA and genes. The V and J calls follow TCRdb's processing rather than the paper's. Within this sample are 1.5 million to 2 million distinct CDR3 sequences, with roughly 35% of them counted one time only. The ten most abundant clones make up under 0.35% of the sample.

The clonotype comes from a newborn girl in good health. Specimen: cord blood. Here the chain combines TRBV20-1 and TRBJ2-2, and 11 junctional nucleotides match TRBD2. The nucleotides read TGCAGTGCTAGAGATAGGAAACTAGCGGGAGAGTCCGGGGAGCTGTTTTTT. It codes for CSARDRKLAGESGELFF.